This is a list of T cell receptor beta chains from one sample in a study of blood T cell repertoires in COVID-19. Using immunoSEQ multiplex PCR, the repertoire was profiled, and TCRdb retains in-frame clones only, with some absent. The table has 450,000 or so clones, roughly 90% seen once. Sequencing was done on a sample of peripheral blood. The receptor source for this set is a young man with COVID-19, enrolled during active disease. The conserved cysteine and the conserved F or W are not part of the CDR3 here. Fields, in order: CDR3 length, J gene, V gene, CDR3 protein.

cdr3_length: 10
j_call: TRBJ2-3
v_call: TRBV30
cdr3_aa: AWGGSGDTQY

cdr3_length: 15
j_call: TRBJ1-2
v_call: TRBV7-9
cdr3_aa: ASSPLWDRGRMDGYT

cdr3_length: 10
j_call: TRBJ1-1
v_call: TRBV19
cdr3_aa: AANHRGGEAF

cdr3_length: 12
j_call: TRBJ2-5
v_call: TRBV5-1
cdr3_aa: ASSLTGKQETQY

cdr3_length: 13
j_call: TRBJ1-2
v_call: TRBV6-5
cdr3_aa: ASRTGGRANYGYT

cdr3_length: 11
j_call: TRBJ2-1
v_call: TRBV6-5
cdr3_aa: ASSYSHLNEQF

cdr3_length: 11
j_call: TRBJ1-6
v_call: TRBV4-1
cdr3_aa: ASSQATGGPLH

cdr3_length: 11
j_call: TRBJ1-2
v_call: TRBV6-6
cdr3_aa: ASLGQRGYGYT

cdr3_length: 11
j_call: TRBJ2-1
v_call: TRBV27
cdr3_aa: ASSLSGGSEQF

cdr3_length: 15
j_call: TRBJ2-1
v_call: TRBV19
cdr3_aa: ASSMVGLRGYYNEQF

cdr3_length: 12
j_call: TRBJ1-5
v_call: TRBV5-1
cdr3_aa: ASSLRGGNQPQH

cdr3_length: 15
j_call: TRBJ2-1
v_call: TRBV5-1
cdr3_aa: ASSLGLAGGPTNEQF

cdr3_length: 14
j_call: TRBJ2-1
v_call: TRBV7-8
cdr3_aa: ASSLSSGGAKNEQF

cdr3_length: 13
j_call: TRBJ1-2
v_call: TRBV18
cdr3_aa: ASSPVGGDIYGYT

cdr3_length: 11
j_call: TRBJ2-5
v_call: TRBV7-3
cdr3_aa: ASSFGREETQY

cdr3_length: 11
j_call: TRBJ1-1
v_call: TRBV10-2
cdr3_aa: ASGRGSGTEAF

cdr3_length: 14
j_call: TRBJ2-6
v_call: TRBV5-1
cdr3_aa: ASRIGPFSGANVLT

cdr3_length: 12
j_call: TRBJ2-2
v_call: TRBV6-5
cdr3_aa: ASRPPGSTGELF

cdr3_length: 13
j_call: TRBJ1-1
v_call: TRBV6-5
cdr3_aa: ASSINRGAVTEAF

cdr3_length: 10
j_call: TRBJ1-1
v_call: TRBV2
cdr3_aa: ASIQGHTEAF

cdr3_length: 9
j_call: TRBJ2-5
v_call: TRBV20-1
cdr3_aa: SALSREAQY

cdr3_length: 13
j_call: TRBJ1-6
v_call: TRBV18
cdr3_aa: ASSPSTGSVPPLH

cdr3_length: 12
j_call: TRBJ1-2
v_call: TRBV6-5
cdr3_aa: ASSSGHRKYGYT

cdr3_length: 14
j_call: TRBJ1-4
v_call: TRBV21-1
cdr3_aa: ASSKSADRRDEKLF

cdr3_length: 10
j_call: TRBJ1-4
v_call: TRBV3-1/TRBV3-2
cdr3_aa: ASSVGPLQLF

cdr3_length: 14
j_call: TRBJ1-6
v_call: TRBV19
cdr3_aa: ASSHRASSYNSPLH

cdr3_length: 15
j_call: TRBJ1-1
v_call: TRBV2
cdr3_aa: ASRHRTGLSQNTEAF

cdr3_length: 12
j_call: TRBJ2-1
v_call: TRBV19
cdr3_aa: ASRGLAGANEQF

cdr3_length: 13
j_call: TRBJ2-5
v_call: TRBV11-2
cdr3_aa: ASSFRDTGQETQY

cdr3_length: 11
j_call: TRBJ2-7
v_call: TRBV19
cdr3_aa: ASSIRTGTEQY

cdr3_length: 11
j_call: TRBJ2-7
v_call: TRBV3-1/TRBV3-2
cdr3_aa: ASSQTQENEQY

cdr3_length: 14
j_call: TRBJ2-4
v_call: TRBV5-1
cdr3_aa: ASSLDGVRAKNIQY

cdr3_length: 13
j_call: TRBJ1-4
v_call: TRBV27
cdr3_aa: ASSVSDRESEKLF

cdr3_length: 12
j_call: TRBJ1-1
v_call: TRBV10-3
cdr3_aa: AISESGRGTEAF

cdr3_length: 15
j_call: TRBJ2-2
v_call: TRBV4-1
cdr3_aa: ASSLLPGTSSFGELF

cdr3_length: 14
j_call: TRBJ2-2
v_call: TRBV11-2
cdr3_aa: ASSIRGTVNTGELF

cdr3_length: 13
j_call: TRBJ1-5
v_call: TRBV6-5
cdr3_aa: ASSRGQGVNQPQH

cdr3_length: 14
j_call: TRBJ2-3
v_call: TRBV5-6
cdr3_aa: ASSLRTIKRTDTQY

cdr3_length: 14
j_call: TRBJ1-1
v_call: TRBV3-1/TRBV3-2
cdr3_aa: ASSQGRGGSDTEAF

cdr3_length: 11
j_call: TRBJ1-4
v_call: TRBV11-3
cdr3_aa: ASSRDSNEKLF

cdr3_length: 13
j_call: TRBJ1-1
v_call: TRBV19
cdr3_aa: ASSGETGLNTEAF

cdr3_length: 11
j_call: TRBJ2-7
v_call: TRBV3-1/TRBV3-2
cdr3_aa: ASTPGTGGEQY

cdr3_length: 9
j_call: TRBJ1-2
v_call: TRBV3-1/TRBV3-2
cdr3_aa: ASSLHRGYT

cdr3_length: 18
j_call: TRBJ1-1
v_call: TRBV24-1
cdr3_aa: ATTERGGTVGGRGNTEAF

cdr3_length: 12
j_call: TRBJ1-5
v_call: TRBV2
cdr3_aa: ASSPTGGNQPQH